The text below deals with one T cell receptor (beta chain). In germline, CDR1 is MGHDK, CDR2 SYGVNS. V was trimmed by 1 base and J by 1 base, leaving 13 bases between them. CDR3 length: 16 amino acids. Sequencing was performed with immunoSEQ multiplex PCR; in TCRdb, only in-frame clones are kept and a portion is missing. The sample yields fewer than 130,000 clones, about three quarters seen once. These data originate in a study of blood T cell repertoires in COVID-19. In the study overall: There were acute and convalescent COVID-19 samples, and they came from the United States, Italy and Spain.

The V and J genes are TRBV25-1 and TRBJ2-5; D possibly corresponds to TRBD2 (6 bases). Specimen: peripheral blood. The receptor was derived from an elderly man with acute or convalescent COVID-19. The CDR3 sequence is CASSELGGWVQETQYF. The CDR3 DNA follows: TGTGCCAGCAGTGAATTGGGGGGATGGGTCCAAGAGACCCAGTACTTC.